The 10 T cell receptor beta chains below were found in one sample sequenced in a study of T cells after yellow fever vaccination. TCRdb reprocessed the 5' RACE reads with MiXCR, giving one entry per CDR3 protein. Of roughly 63,000 distinct CDR3 sequences listed, 6.5% to 9% were seen once; the top ten hold 35% to 40%. The input for sequencing was CD8+ T cells sorted from PBMCs, taken 15 days after the yellow fever booster vaccination. Source of these receptors: a man aged 25-45 years who received the YFV17D yellow fever vaccine.

This chain joins TRBV9 and TRBJ2-1; D is unresolved. V lost 7 bases, J lost 5 bases, and 7 bases lay in between. Germline V gene sequence: CDR1 SGDLS, CDR2 YYNGEE. The CDR3 has 11 amino acids. The CDR3 region has the DNA TGTGCCAGCGCCTCTCACAATGAGCAGTTCTTC. It encodes CASASHNEQFF.

This clonotype was found many times. The chain employs TRBV7-9 and TRBJ2-5; TRBD2 aligns across 10 bases. V shed 5 bases, J shed 5 bases, and the junction held 8 bases outside the gene matches. The CDR3 sequence is 15 residues long. Germline-derived CDR1 and CDR2 are SEHNR and FQNEAQ (reference sequence). The chain's CDR3 is CASSTTSGTRETQYF. The CDR3 DNA reads as TGTGCCAGCAGCACTACTAGCGGGACAAGGGAGACCCAGTACTTC.

At least ten counts were recorded for this clonotype. This chain joins TRBV7-9 and TRBJ1-2, with D unresolved. V shed 5 bases and J shed 8 bases, with 21 bases lying between them. The CDR3 sequence is 15 residues long. The germline V gene encodes CDR1 SEHNR and CDR2 FQNEAQ (reference sequence). CDR3 nucleotides: TGTGCCAGCAGCAAATTACCGACAACGCCTAAAGGCTACACCTTC. Translated: CASSKLPTTPKGYTF.

The chain joins TRBV13 to TRBJ2-3, with D uncertain. CDR3 length: 15 amino acids. V lost 0 bases, J lost 0 bases, and 7 bases lay in between. The germline CDR1 and CDR2 sequences are PRHDT and FYEKMQ (reference sequence). CDR3 sequence: CASSLGGPSTDTQYF. As DNA, the CDR3 is TGTGCCAGCAGCTTAGGAGGACCTAGCACAGATACGCAGTATTTT.

The table lists this clonotype with many counts. This chain connects TRBV7-9 to TRBJ2-1; D remains unclear. The CDR3 runs to 15 residues. V gave up 5 bases and J gave up 5 bases, with 16 bases separating them. Germline CDR1 and CDR2: SEHNR and FQNEAQ (reference sequence). DNA of the CDR3: TGTGCCAGCAGCAAGGGCCCTCCGGCCCACAATGAGCAGTTCTTC. Its protein product is CASSKGPPAHNEQFF.

This clonotype has at least ten counts. The genes are TRBV11-2 and TRBJ2-3; a weak D match, TRBD1 (6 bases). Germline V lookup: CDR1 SGHAT, CDR2 FQNNGV. The V end lost 3 bases, the J end lost 2 bases, and 12 bases lay between the germline ends. The CDR3 is made up of 15 amino acids. The DNA of the CDR3 is TGTGCCAGCAGCTTGGTGACAGGCCCCACAGATACGCAGTATTTT. Residues: CASSLVTGPTDTQYF.

This clonotype was seen ten or more times. V gene TRBV6-2 or TRBV6-3 combines with J gene TRBJ2-7, with D possibly called TRBD1 or TRBD2 (5 bases each). The CDR3 spans 13 residues. Per germline, CDR1 MNHEY and CDR2 SVGEGT. Trimming stripped 0 bases from V and 9 bases from J, with 12 bases between. The CDR3 sequence: CASSYSGPQTQYF. CDR3 sequence (DNA): TGTGCCAGCAGTTACTCGGGACCCCAGACGCAGTACTTC.

This clonotype was seen repeatedly, ten times or more. This rearrangement joins TRBV7-2 to TRBJ2-3, with 13 bases identical to TRBD2. V lost 5 bases to trimming and J lost 8 bases; unmatched junction nucleotides: 10. Germline V gene sequence: CDR1 SGHTA, CDR2 FQGNSA. The CDR3 contains 16 residues. The DNA for the CDR3 is TGTGCCAGCAGCCCAGGACTAGCGGGAGTGTGGGGTACGCAGTATTTT. Its translation is CASSPGLAGVWGTQYF. Filled out from reference TRBV7-2 and TRBJ2-3, the complete variable domain reads GAGVSQSPSNKVTEKGKDVELRCDPISGHTALYWYRQSLGQGLEFLIYFQGNSAPDKSGLPSDRFSAERTGGSVSTLTIQRTQQEDSAVYLCASSPGLAGVWGTQYFGPGTRLTVL.

In this sample, this clonotype turned up many times. CDR3 DNA sequence: TGCAGCGTAGGGGGACAGGGCTACGAGCAGTACTTC. This translates into CSVGGQGYEQYF. The chain uses TRBV29-1 and TRBJ2-7; 9 bases match TRBD1. The J segment lost 3 bases and the V segment lost 6 bases, leaving 3 bases of the junction unmatched. Germline V gene lookup returns CDR1 SQVTM and CDR2 ANQGSEA. This CDR3 is 12 amino acids long.

This clonotype has at least ten counts. CDR3 region: CASSSDRGRTEAFF. DNA for the CDR3: TGTGCCAGCAGCTCGGACAGGGGAAGGACTGAAGCTTTCTTT. J is TRBJ1-1 and V is TRBV6-1, with 9 bases lining up with TRBD1. The CDR3 covers 14 residues. J gave up 5 bases and V 6 bases, and 7 bases lay outside the gene matches. Looked up from germline, CDR1 is MNHNS and CDR2 is SASEGT.